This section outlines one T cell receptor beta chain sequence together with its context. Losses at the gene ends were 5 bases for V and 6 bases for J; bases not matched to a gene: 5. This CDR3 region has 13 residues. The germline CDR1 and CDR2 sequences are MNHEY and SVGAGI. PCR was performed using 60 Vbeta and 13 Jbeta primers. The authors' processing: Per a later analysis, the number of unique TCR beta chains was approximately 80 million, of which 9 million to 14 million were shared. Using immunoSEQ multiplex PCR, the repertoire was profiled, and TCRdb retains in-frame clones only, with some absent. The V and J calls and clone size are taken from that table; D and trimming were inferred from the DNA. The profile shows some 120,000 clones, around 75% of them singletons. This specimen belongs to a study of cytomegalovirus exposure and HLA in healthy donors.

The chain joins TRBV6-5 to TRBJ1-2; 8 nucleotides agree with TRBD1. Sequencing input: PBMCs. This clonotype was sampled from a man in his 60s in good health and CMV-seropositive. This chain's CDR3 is CASSPDRGDGYTF. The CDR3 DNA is TGTGCCAGCAGTCCTGACAGGGGTGATGGCTACACCTTC.